This is a list of T cell receptor beta chains from one sample in a study of regulatory T cells in long-lasting Graves disease. TCRdb re-derived calls from the multiplex PCR reads in MiXCR, one entry per CDR3 protein. Of approximately 540,000 distinct CDR3 sequences detected, around 12% appear once; the ten largest clones hold approximately 9.6%. This sample also appeared in a second study, on T cells in Graves' hyperthyroidism and ophthalmopathy.

The sequencing used peripheral blood mononuclear cells (PBMCs), collected at new diagnosis, from a patient treated with antithyroid drugs. All receptors come from a woman under 40 with Graves disease. The CDR3 runs from the conserved cysteine through the conserved F or W. The order of the fields is V gene, clone size, D gene, J gene, CDR3 protein, CDR3 DNA. D genes are given only for firm matches. Clone size is given for some rows only: seen once, a few or many times, or a class if the clone is expanded.

V: TRBV28; size: many; D: .; J: TRBJ2-7; CDR3: CASSLWTTPEQYF; DNA: TGTGCCAGCAGTTTATGGACCACCCCCGAGCAGTACTTC
V: TRBV18; size: many; D: .; J: TRBJ2-4; CDR3: CASSPNFSPAKNIQYF; DNA: TGTGCCAGCTCACCGAACTTTTCCCCGGCCAAAAACATTCAGTACTTC
V: TRBV20-1; size: many; D: .; J: TRBJ2-2; CDR3: CSARGAGRHGELFF; DNA: TGCAGTGCTAGAGGGGCGGGACGGCACGGGGAGCTGTTTTTT
V: TRBV19; size: many; D: TRBD1; J: TRBJ2-2; CDR3: CAKRPGGTGELFF; DNA: TGTGCCAAACGACCAGGGGGCACCGGGGAGCTGTTTTTT
V: TRBV7-9; size: few; D: TRBD1; J: TRBJ1-6; CDR3: CASSSGQGAGSPLHF; DNA: TGTGCCAGCAGCTCCGGACAGGGGGCAGGTTCACCCCTCCACTTT
V: TRBV7-2; size: many; D: .; J: TRBJ1-2; CDR3: CASSLSFQGVGYTF; DNA: TGTGCCAGCAGCTTATCCTTCCAGGGTGTGGGCTACACCTTC
V: TRBV29-1; size: few; D: .; J: TRBJ2-1; CDR3: CSVEDLEYNEQFF; DNA: TGCAGCGTTGAAGATCTGGAGTACAATGAGCAGTTCTTC
V: TRBV7-8; size: few; D: .; J: TRBJ1-6; CDR3: CASSLAGESGSPLHF; DNA: TGTGCCAGCAGCCTGGCAGGGGAATCTGGTTCACCCCTCCACTTT
V: TRBV7-8; size: many; D: .; J: TRBJ1-6; CDR3: CASNKGPRNSPLHF; DNA: TGTGCCAGCAACAAAGGACCACGGAATTCACCCCTCCACTTT
V: TRBV19; size: .; D: .; J: TRBJ2-5; CDR3: CASSIPGLGGGETQYF; DNA: TGTGCCAGTAGTATCCCGGGACTCGGAGGTGGGGAGACCCAGTACTTC
V: TRBV5-6; size: many; D: .; J: TRBJ1-1; CDR3: CASTQLQKRSTEAFF; DNA: TGTGCCAGCACCCAATTGCAAAAGCGGAGCACTGAAGCTTTCTTT
V: TRBV7-2; size: few; D: TRBD1; J: TRBJ1-2; CDR3: CASRRQGSDGYTF; DNA: TGTGCCAGCAGACGACAGGGGTCGGACGGCTACACCTTC
V: TRBV6-4; size: many; D: .; J: TRBJ2-7; CDR3: CASSEALTRLTGDEQYF; DNA: TGTGCCAGCAGTGAAGCCCTAACTAGATTAACGGGAGACGAGCAGTACTTC
V: TRBV27; size: few; D: TRBD2; J: TRBJ2-3; CDR3: CASSPLGLAVSTDTQYF; DNA: TGTGCCAGCAGTCCATTAGGGCTAGCGGTGAGCACAGATACGCAGTATTTT
V: TRBV20-1; size: many; D: TRBD1; J: TRBJ1-3; CDR3: CSAWGGTASGNTIYF; DNA: TGCAGTGCTTGGGGCGGGACAGCCTCTGGAAACACCATATATTTT
V: TRBV4-2; size: .; D: TRBD1; J: TRBJ1-6; CDR3: CASSHGEGANSPLHF; DNA: TGTGCCAGCAGCCATGGTGAGGGGGCGAATTCACCCCTCCACTTT
V: TRBV9; size: .; D: TRBD1; J: TRBJ1-1; CDR3: CASSGPTGEAFF; DNA: TGTGCCAGCAGCGGGCCGACAGGGGAAGCTTTCTTT
V: TRBV20-1; size: .; D: TRBD2; J: TRBJ2-1; CDR3: CSASEFFGTSGYNEQFF; DNA: TGCAGTGCCAGCGAATTCTTCGGGACTAGCGGATACAATGAGCAGTTCTTC
V: TRBV5-1; size: many; D: .; J: TRBJ2-3; CDR3: CASSLLGDGSTDTQYF; DNA: TGCGCCAGCAGCCTTTTGGGAGACGGTAGCACAGATACGCAGTATTTT
V: TRBV20-1; size: many; D: TRBD2; J: TRBJ2-1; CDR3: CSAPTSGERNEQFF; DNA: TGCAGTGCCCCAACTAGCGGGGAGCGGAATGAGCAGTTCTTC
V: TRBV24-1; size: many; D: TRBD1; J: TRBJ1-2; CDR3: CATSDPGWTGSKEGYTF; DNA: TGTGCCACCAGTGACCCCGGTTGGACAGGGTCTAAGGAGGGCTACACCTTC
V: TRBV6-1; size: many; D: .; J: TRBJ1-5; CDR3: CASTDPPGPNQPQHF; DNA: TGTGCCAGCACCGACCCACCAGGACCCAATCAGCCCCAGCATTTT
V: TRBV6-1; size: .; D: .; J: TRBJ2-1; CDR3: CASASDRNNEQFF; DNA: TGTGCCAGCGCCAGTGACCGAAACAATGAGCAGTTCTTC
V: TRBV7-9; size: many; D: .; J: TRBJ2-1; CDR3: CASTGPRGNEQFF; DNA: TGTGCCAGCACCGGACCCCGGGGAAATGAGCAGTTCTTC
V: TRBV28; size: .; D: .; J: TRBJ2-7; CDR3: CASSLGTLEQYF; DNA: TGTGCCAGCAGTTTGGGCACCTTAGAGCAGTACTTC
V: TRBV12-3/TRBV12-4; size: .; D: .; J: TRBJ2-3; CDR3: CASSSPGTYTDTQYF; DNA: TGTGCCAGCAGTTCCCCCGGGACTTACACAGATACGCAGTATTTT
V: TRBV4-3; size: many; D: .; J: TRBJ2-3; CDR3: CASSQDVSTDTQYF; DNA: TGCGCCAGCAGCCAAGACGTGAGCACAGATACGCAGTATTTT
V: TRBV5-1; size: .; D: .; J: TRBJ2-5; CDR3: CASSQGRTLYQETQYF; DNA: TGCGCCAGCAGCCAGGGCAGGACCCTCTACCAAGAGACCCAGTACTTC
V: TRBV4-3; size: .; D: TRBD2; J: TRBJ2-1; CDR3: CASSQKFTTSAYNEQFF; DNA: TGCGCCAGCAGCCAAAAATTTACGACTAGCGCCTACAATGAGCAGTTCTTC
V: TRBV7-9; size: many; D: TRBD2; J: TRBJ2-1; CDR3: CASSSGTSGSVLNEQFF; DNA: TGTGCCAGCAGCTCTGGGACTAGCGGGAGCGTACTCAATGAGCAGTTCTTC
V: TRBV7-9; size: .; D: .; J: TRBJ2-1; CDR3: CASSSGQNYNEQFF; DNA: TGTGCCAGCAGCTCCGGACAGAACTACAATGAGCAGTTCTTC
V: TRBV11-2; size: many; D: .; J: TRBJ2-2; CDR3: CASSFFSSSNTGELFF; DNA: TGTGCCAGCAGCTTTTTTTCTAGCTCGAACACCGGGGAGCTGTTTTTT
V: TRBV6-4; size: few; D: .; J: TRBJ1-5; CDR3: CASSDDKVPFYSNQPQHF; DNA: TGTGCCAGCAGTGACGACAAAGTGCCCTTCTATAGCAATCAGCCCCAGCATTTT
V: TRBV19; size: .; D: TRBD1; J: TRBJ2-7; CDR3: CASSTAETGAYEQYF; DNA: TGTGCCAGTAGTACTGCGGAGACAGGGGCCTACGAGCAGTACTTC
V: TRBV28; size: many; D: .; J: TRBJ1-1; CDR3: CATRDGGGGAFF; DNA: TGTGCCACCCGAGACGGCGGAGGTGGGGCTTTCTTT
V: TRBV2; size: many; D: .; J: TRBJ2-7; CDR3: CASSEASGGSYEQYF; DNA: TGTGCCAGCAGTGAAGCGTCTGGGGGCTCCTACGAGCAGTACTTC
V: TRBV30; size: few; D: .; J: TRBJ1-1; CDR3: CAWSVKGGGAFF; DNA: TGTGCCTGGAGTGTAAAGGGCGGCGGAGCTTTCTTT